This TCR beta chain was recorded in a study of cytomegalovirus exposure and HLA in healthy donors. At the level of the study: The same platform was used for the 90 to 150 validation repertoires as for the 666 first-cohort repertoires, as reported in a later analysis. Overall study findings and caveats: Using the classifier, cytomegalovirus status was reportedly diagnosed with high specificity and sensitivity. The study designated 150 to 200 TCR beta chains cytomegalovirus-associated.

The donors belonged to the approximately 120-subject validation cohort, separate from the roughly 700-subject first cohort. Details on this clone: Its specificity is not known.

Profiling relied on immunoSEQ multiplex PCR, and the TCRdb table lists in-frame clones only, not all of them. The data show about 140,000 clones, approximately 87% seen once. Deletions cut 5 bases from V and 5 bases from J, with 18 bases between. This CDR3 has 15 residues. CDR1 and CDR2 (germline): MNHNS, SASEGT. This chain uses TRBV6-1 with TRBJ1-1; D is possibly TRBD1 (6 bases). This receptor was obtained from a young man in good health and CMV-seronegative. Input material: PBMCs. CDR3 region: CASSHLQGSGTEAFF. For the CDR3, the DNA is TGTGCCAGCAGTCACCTCCAGGGGTCAGGGACTGAAGCTTTCTTT.